This T cell receptor (beta chain) was found in a study of shared clonotypes between healthy human individuals. Sequencing was performed with immunoSEQ multiplex PCR; in TCRdb, only in-frame clones are kept and a portion is missing. The sample lists about 2 million clones, about 95% seen once, with 1.2% in the top ten. The naive CD8 population came from CD45RO-negative cells selected for CCR7, without terminally differentiated effector memory CD45RA+ cells. CDR3 length: 15 residues. Germline V lookup: CDR1 SGHRS, CDR2 YFSETQ. Trimming pared 5 bases from V and 6 bases from J, leaving 20 bases between. The sequenced sample consisted of naive CD8+ T cells sorted from blood. The genes are TRBV5-1 and TRBJ1-2; weak D call: TRBD1 (6 bases). The sequence came from a man younger than 35 in good health. The CDR3 bases are TGCGCCAGCAGACAAAATCCGGGACACGGGGATGGCTACACCTTC. This codes for CASRQNPGHGDGYTF.